This TCR beta chain originates from a study of shared clonotypes between healthy human individuals. About this clone: The antigen remains unidentified. Within the sample, other DNA sequences also encode this same CDR3.

The CDR3 loop spans 14 amino acids. Germline CDR1 and CDR2: SEHNR and FQNEAQ (reference sequence). V lost 5 bases and J lost 4, with 14 bases in between. Adults of Caucasian background living in Nashville, Tennessee made up all donors. Data came from immunoSEQ multiplex PCR; TCRdb stores just in-frame clones and leaves some out. The sample lists 650,000 to 800,000 clones, approximately 77% occurring once. Findings and limits, study-wide: Rarefaction revealed incomplete sorted-subset sequencing despite large depth.

This receptor was taken from a woman aged 25 to 39 in good health. Sequenced material: memory CD4+ T cells sorted from blood. Subset: CD45RA-negative fraction. The J gene is TRBJ1-2, the V gene TRBV7-9, with unresolved D. This CDR3 reads CASSLEVAVYGYTF. The CDR3 DNA sequence: TGTGCCAGCAGCCTGGAAGTAGCAGTCTATGGCTACACCTTC.